A selection of T cell receptor beta chains follows, all from one sample in a study of blood T cells in healthy people across ages. TCRdb fed the 5' RACE reads into MiXCR, producing one record per CDR3 protein. The data contain around 900,000 distinct CDR3 sequences, roughly 51% of them singletons. Sequencing was performed on blood. Receptors originate from a woman aged 60 to 75 in good health. The CDR3 runs from the conserved cysteine through the conserved F or W.

J gene | V gene | CDR3 protein
TRBJ2-5 | TRBV29-1 | CSVGATQSYNEQYF
TRBJ2-1 | TRBV13 | CAGTSAGENNEQFF
TRBJ2-5 | TRBV4-1 | CASSQPTSGRRSETQYF
TRBJ2-6 | TRBV9 | CASSVAEGANVLTF
TRBJ2-6 | TRBV2 | CASRGGANVLTF
TRBJ2-7 | TRBV20-1 | CSARFGGRDGQYF
TRBJ1-1 | TRBV18 | CASAGGATEAFF
TRBJ1-6 | TRBV29-1 | CGVAVDSSYNSPLHF
TRBJ2-7 | TRBV6-1 | CASSEGYEQYF
TRBJ1-5 | TRBV5-1 | CASSFQARINQPQHF
TRBJ2-1 | TRBV11-2 | CASSPWDRRNEQFF
TRBJ2-3 | TRBV11-3 | CASSRGIAGTGDTQYF
- | TRBV27 | CASSFGLAGEIVQTQYF
TRBJ1-2 | TRBV4-3 | CASKGAYGYTF
TRBJ1-1 | TRBV7-2 | CASSLVHGGTEAFF
TRBJ2-1 | TRBV7-9 | CASSLVPENYNEQFF
TRBJ1-2 | TRBV2 | CASLRTLLDYGYTF
TRBJ2-3 | TRBV12-3/TRBV12-4 | CASSLGTATTGDTQYF
TRBJ2-7 | TRBV20-1 | CSARVPGPYEQYF
TRBJ1-2 | TRBV4-1 | CASGPIGQGRSYTF
- | TRBV6-1 | CASSSSLTYEQYF
TRBJ1-5 | TRBV6-1 | CASSEAERGWPQHF
TRBJ2-4 | TRBV5-4 | CASSWGDRENIQYF
TRBJ2-7 | TRBV7-2 | CASSLAGSRTYEQYF
TRBJ2-1 | TRBV5-1 | CASSFLGPVTAPYNEQFF
TRBJ2-4 | TRBV20-1 | CSANYRGESMFNEQYF
TRBJ2-5 | TRBV20-1 | CSAIRPHQVDETQYF
TRBJ1-2 | TRBV7-9 | CASSLADRRGYGYTF
- | TRBV12-3/TRBV12-4 | CASSAREVYEQYF
TRBJ2-2 | TRBV12-3/TRBV12-4 | CASLRGDTPTTGELFF
TRBJ1-5 | TRBV29-1 | CSAGSRGQPQHF
TRBJ2-2 | TRBV12-3/TRBV12-4 | CASSLRTTGELFF
TRBJ2-5 | TRBV5-1 | CASSRGTVQETQYF
TRBJ2-1 | TRBV7-9 | CASSSDRVASNEQFF
TRBJ2-3 | TRBV6-6 | CASSYGRRTTDTQYF
TRBJ2-2 | TRBV24-1 | CATSDFRGKNTGELFF
TRBJ1-5 | TRBV28 | CASSSHTGTGNQPQHF
TRBJ2-7 | TRBV20-1 | CSASAGLDEQYF
- | TRBV7-8 | CASRYAKGREGHSSKWSEQYF
TRBJ1-2 | TRBV7-6 | CASSLYPGGSNYGYTF
TRBJ2-7 | TRBV18 | CASSPQGRGYEQYF